Listed here is a single T cell receptor beta chain. TCRdb's table, derived via immunoSEQ multiplex PCR, lists solely in-frame clones and lacks some. This table holds some 2.1 million clones, roughly 94% found once. The CDR3 is 15 amino acids. Germline CDR1 and CDR2: MDHEN and SYDVKM. The V end lost 6 bases, the J end lost 2 bases, and 13 bases lay between the germline ends. These data come from a study of shared clonotypes between healthy human individuals. This TCR derives from a man between 18 and 35 years old in good health. This chain links TRBV28 with TRBJ1-4; possible D gene TRBD1, 5 bases. The sample consisted of naive CD4+ T cells sorted from blood. The subset denotes: CD45RA+ positively selected. CDR3 loop: CASRRQGVTNEKLFF. Here the CDR3 DNA reads TGTGCCAGCAGACGTCAAGGGGTGACTAATGAAAAACTGTTTTTT.